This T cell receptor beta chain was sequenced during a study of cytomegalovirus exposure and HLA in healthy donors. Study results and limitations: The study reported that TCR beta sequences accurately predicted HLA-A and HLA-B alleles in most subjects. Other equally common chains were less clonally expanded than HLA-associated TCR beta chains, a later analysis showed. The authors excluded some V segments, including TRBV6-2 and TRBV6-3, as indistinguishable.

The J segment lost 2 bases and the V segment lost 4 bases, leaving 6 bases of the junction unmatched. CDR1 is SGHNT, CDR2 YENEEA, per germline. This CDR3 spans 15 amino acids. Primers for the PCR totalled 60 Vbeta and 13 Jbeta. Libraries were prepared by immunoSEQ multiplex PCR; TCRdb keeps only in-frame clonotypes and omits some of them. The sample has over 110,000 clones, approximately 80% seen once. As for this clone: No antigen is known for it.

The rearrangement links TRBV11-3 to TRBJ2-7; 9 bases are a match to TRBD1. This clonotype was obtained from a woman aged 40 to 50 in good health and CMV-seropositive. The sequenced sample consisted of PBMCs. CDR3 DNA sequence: TGTGCCAGCAGCTCCGGGACAGGGACTACCTACGAGCAGTACTTC. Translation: CASSSGTGTTYEQYF.